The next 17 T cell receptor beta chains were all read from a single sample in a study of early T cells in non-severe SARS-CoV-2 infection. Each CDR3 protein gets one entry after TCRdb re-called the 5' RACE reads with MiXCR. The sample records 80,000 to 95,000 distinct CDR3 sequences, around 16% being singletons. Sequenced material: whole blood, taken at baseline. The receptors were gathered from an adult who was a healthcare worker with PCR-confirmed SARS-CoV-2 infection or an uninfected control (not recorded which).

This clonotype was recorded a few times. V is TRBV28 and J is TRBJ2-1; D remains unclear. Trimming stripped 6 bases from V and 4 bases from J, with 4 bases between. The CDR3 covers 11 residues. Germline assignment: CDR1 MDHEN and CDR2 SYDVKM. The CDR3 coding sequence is TGTGCCAGCAGAAGATACAATGAGCAGTTCTTC. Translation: CASRRYNEQFF.

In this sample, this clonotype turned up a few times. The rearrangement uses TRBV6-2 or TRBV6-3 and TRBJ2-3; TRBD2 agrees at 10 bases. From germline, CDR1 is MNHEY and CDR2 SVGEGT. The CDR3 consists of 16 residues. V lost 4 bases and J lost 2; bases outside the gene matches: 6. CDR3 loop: CASSSRLAGATDTQYF. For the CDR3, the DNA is TGTGCCAGCAGTTCCCGACTAGCGGGTGCCACAGATACGCAGTATTTT.

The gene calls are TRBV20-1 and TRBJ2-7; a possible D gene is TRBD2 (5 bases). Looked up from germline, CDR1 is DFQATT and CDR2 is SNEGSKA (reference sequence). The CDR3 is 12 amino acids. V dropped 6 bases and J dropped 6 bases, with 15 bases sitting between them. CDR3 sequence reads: CSARRSSGEQYF. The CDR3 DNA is TGCAGTGCAAGGAGGAGTTCGGGCGAGCAGTACTTC.

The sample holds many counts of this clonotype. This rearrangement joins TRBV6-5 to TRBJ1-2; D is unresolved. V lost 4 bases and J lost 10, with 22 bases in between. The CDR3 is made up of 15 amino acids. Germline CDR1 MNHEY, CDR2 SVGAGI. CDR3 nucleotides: TGTGCCAGCAGTTCGGCCGGCGACGGACCCAATGCCTACACCTTC. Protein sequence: CASSSAGDGPNAYTF.

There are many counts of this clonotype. The CDR3 bases are TGTGCCAGCAGTTTATTGGCCTATACTAGCACAGATACGCAGTATTTT. Amino acids: CASSLLAYTSTDTQYF. V is TRBV27 and J is TRBJ2-3; D is unclear. Germline V gives CDR1 MNHEY, CDR2 SMNVEV (reference sequence). The CDR3 has 16 amino acids. V shed 1 base and J shed 0 bases, with 11 bases lying between them.

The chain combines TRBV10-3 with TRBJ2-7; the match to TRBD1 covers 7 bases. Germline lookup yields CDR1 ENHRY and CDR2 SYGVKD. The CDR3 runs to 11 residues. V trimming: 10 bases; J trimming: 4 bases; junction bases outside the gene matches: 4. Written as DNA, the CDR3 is TGTGCCACCACAGGGGTGTACGAGCAGTACTTC. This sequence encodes CATTGVYEQYF.

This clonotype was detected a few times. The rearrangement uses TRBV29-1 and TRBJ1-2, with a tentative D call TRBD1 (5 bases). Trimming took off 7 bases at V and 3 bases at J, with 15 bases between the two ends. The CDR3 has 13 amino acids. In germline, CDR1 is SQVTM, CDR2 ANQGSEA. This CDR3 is CSGRDETDYGYTF. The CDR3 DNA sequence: TGCAGCGGAAGGGACGAAACCGACTATGGCTACACCTTC.

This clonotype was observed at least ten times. CDR3: CASSPPANYGYTF. Written as DNA, the CDR3 is TGTGCCAGCTCACCACCGGCTAACTATGGCTACACCTTC. The chain uses TRBV18 and TRBJ1-2; D not certain. V was shortened by 0 bases and J by 0 bases, with 2 bases between the two germline ends. The CDR3 loop spans 13 amino acids. Germline CDR1 KGHSH, CDR2 LQKENI.

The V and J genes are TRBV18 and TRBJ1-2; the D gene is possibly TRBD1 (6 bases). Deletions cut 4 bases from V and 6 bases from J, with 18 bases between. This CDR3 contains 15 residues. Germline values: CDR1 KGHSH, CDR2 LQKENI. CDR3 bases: TGTGCCAGCTCACTTATGGGGGGGCCGCGGAATGGCTACACCTTC. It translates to CASSLMGGPRNGYTF.

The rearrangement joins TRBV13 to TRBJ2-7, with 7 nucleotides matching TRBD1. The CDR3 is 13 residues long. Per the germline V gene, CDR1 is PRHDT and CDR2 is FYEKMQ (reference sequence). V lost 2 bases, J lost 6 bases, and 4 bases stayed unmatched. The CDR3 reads CASSLRQGPEQYF. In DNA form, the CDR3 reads TGTGCCAGCAGCTTAAGACAGGGACCCGAGCAGTACTTC.

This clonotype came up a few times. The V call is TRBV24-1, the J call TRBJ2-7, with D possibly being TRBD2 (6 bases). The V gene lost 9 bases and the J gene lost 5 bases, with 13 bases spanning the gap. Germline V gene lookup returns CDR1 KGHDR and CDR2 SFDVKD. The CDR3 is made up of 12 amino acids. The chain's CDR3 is CATGRRRNEQYF. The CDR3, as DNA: TGTGCCACCGGGAGGAGAAGGAACGAGCAGTACTTC.

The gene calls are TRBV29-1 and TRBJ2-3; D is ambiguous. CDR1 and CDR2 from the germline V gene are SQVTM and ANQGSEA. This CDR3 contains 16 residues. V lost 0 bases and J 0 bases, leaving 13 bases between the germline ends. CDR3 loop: CSVEDRWTTSTDTQYF. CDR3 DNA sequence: TGCAGCGTTGAAGATAGGTGGACCACTAGCACAGATACGCAGTATTTT.

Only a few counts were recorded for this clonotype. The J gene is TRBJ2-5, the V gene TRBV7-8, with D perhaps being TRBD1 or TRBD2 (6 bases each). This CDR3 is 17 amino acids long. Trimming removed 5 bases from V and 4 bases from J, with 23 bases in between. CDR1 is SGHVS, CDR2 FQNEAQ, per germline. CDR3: CASSLGAGGPGRETQYF. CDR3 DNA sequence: TGTGCCAGCAGCCTCGGAGCCGGGGGCCCAGGGCGAGAGACCCAGTACTTC.

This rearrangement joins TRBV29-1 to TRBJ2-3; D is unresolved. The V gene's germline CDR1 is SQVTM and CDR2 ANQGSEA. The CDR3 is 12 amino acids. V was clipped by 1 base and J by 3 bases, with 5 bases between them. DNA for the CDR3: TGCAGCGTTGAAGTGGGAACAGATACGCAGTATTTT. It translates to CSVEVGTDTQYF.

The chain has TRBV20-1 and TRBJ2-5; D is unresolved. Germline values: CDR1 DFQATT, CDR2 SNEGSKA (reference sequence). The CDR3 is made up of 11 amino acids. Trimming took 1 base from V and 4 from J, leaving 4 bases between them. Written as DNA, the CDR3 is TGCAGTGCTAGAGTGCGAGAGACCCAGTACTTC. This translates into CSARVRETQYF.

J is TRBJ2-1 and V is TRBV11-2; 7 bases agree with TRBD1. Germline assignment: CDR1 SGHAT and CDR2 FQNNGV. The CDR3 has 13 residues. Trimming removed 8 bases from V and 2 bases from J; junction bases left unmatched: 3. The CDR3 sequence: CASQGETYNEQFF. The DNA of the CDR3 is TGTGCCAGCCAGGGGGAAACCTACAATGAGCAGTTCTTC.

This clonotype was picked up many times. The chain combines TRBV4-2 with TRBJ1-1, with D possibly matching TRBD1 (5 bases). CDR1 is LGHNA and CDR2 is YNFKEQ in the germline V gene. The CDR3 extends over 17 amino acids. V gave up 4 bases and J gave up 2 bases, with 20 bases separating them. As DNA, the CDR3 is TGTGCCAGCAGCCGGGTTCCTAGAACAGGAGGTAACACTGAAGCTTTCTTT. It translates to CASSRVPRTGGNTEAFF.